Listed below are T cell receptor beta chains from one sample, sequenced in a study of blood T cells in healthy people across ages. TCRdb itself ran the 5' RACE reads through MiXCR, one entry per CDR3 protein. The data contain 600,000 to 850,000 distinct CDR3 sequences, approximately 43% of them singletons. Material: blood. These receptors originate from a woman aged 55-70 years in good health. Both conserved end residues are part of each CDR3. D genes are given only for firm matches. The size of a clone is reported for some rows only, either as once, few or many, or as a class for expanded clones.

CDR3 DNA: TGTGCCAGCAGGGGACTCTTATACAATGAGCAGTTCTTC
CDR3 protein: CASRGLLYNEQFF
D gene: -
J gene: TRBJ2-1
V gene: TRBV12-3/TRBV12-4
clone size: many

CDR3 DNA: TGCAGTGCTAGAGGACGAAGAAGATCTGGGGCCAACGTCCTGACTTTC
CDR3 protein: CSARGRRRSGANVLTF
D gene: -
J gene: TRBJ2-6
V gene: TRBV20-1
clone size: -

CDR3 DNA: TGTGCCAGCAGCTCGACAGGGAGTGGAACTAATGAAAAACTGTTTTTT
CDR3 protein: CASSSTGSGTNEKLFF
D gene: TRBD1
J gene: TRBJ1-4
V gene: TRBV7-2
clone size: -

CDR3 DNA: TGCAGTGCTGGCGACTATTCCTACAATGAGCAGTTCTTC
CDR3 protein: CSAGDYSYNEQFF
D gene: -
J gene: TRBJ2-1
V gene: TRBV20-1
clone size: -

CDR3 DNA: TGTGCCAGCAGCCAAGCGATGTACTCTCGCGAGCAGTACTTC
CDR3 protein: CASSQAMYSREQYF
D gene: -
J gene: TRBJ2-7
V gene: TRBV3-1
clone size: -

CDR3 DNA: TGTGCCAGCAGCTTAGCGCCCCAGGGGGCTGCGCAGTACTTC
CDR3 protein: CASSLAPQGAAQYF
D gene: TRBD1
J gene: TRBJ2-7
V gene: TRBV7-9
clone size: many

CDR3 DNA: TGTGCCAGCAGTTCACTCGGGACAGGGGGCAGCTATGGCTACACCTTC
CDR3 protein: CASSSLGTGGSYGYTF
D gene: TRBD1
J gene: TRBJ1-2
V gene: TRBV27
clone size: -

CDR3 DNA: TGTGCCAGCAGTGAAGAGGGTAAAGCGGGGGGGAAGACCCAGTACTTC
CDR3 protein: CASSEEGKAGGKTQYF
D gene: TRBD2
J gene: TRBJ2-5
V gene: TRBV25-1
clone size: few

CDR3 DNA: TGTGCCAGCAGCACGTCGGACAGGGGGCCCAATCAGCCCCAGCATTTT
CDR3 protein: CASSTSDRGPNQPQHF
D gene: TRBD1
J gene: TRBJ1-5
V gene: TRBV3-1
clone size: -

CDR3 DNA: TGTGCCAGCAGCTTAGCGGTCGGGACTAGCGGGAGGGCCTTCGGAAATGAGCAGTTCTTC
CDR3 protein: CASSLAVGTSGRAFGNEQFF
D gene: TRBD2
J gene: TRBJ2-1
V gene: TRBV7-9
clone size: few

CDR3 DNA: TGTGCCACCAGTGAGTCCAGTCAGGGGTTGTACAATCAGCCCCAGCATTTT
CDR3 protein: CATSESSQGLYNQPQHF
D gene: -
J gene: TRBJ1-5
V gene: TRBV24-1
clone size: few

CDR3 DNA: TGTGCCAGCAGTTACTCAAACCCGACAGGGACTAATGAAAAACTGTTTTTT
CDR3 protein: CASSYSNPTGTNEKLFF
D gene: TRBD1
J gene: TRBJ1-4
V gene: TRBV6-6
clone size: -

CDR3 DNA: TGTGCCAGCAGCGTAGGTGGGGGGGCTATGAATGAGCAGTTCTTC
CDR3 protein: CASSVGGGAMNEQFF
D gene: -
J gene: TRBJ2-1
V gene: TRBV9
clone size: few

CDR3 DNA: TGTGCCAGCAGTCAACGGGACCGTCCCCGCTCCTACGAGCAGTACTTC
CDR3 protein: CASSQRDRPRSYEQYF
D gene: -
J gene: TRBJ2-7
V gene: TRBV9
clone size: few